The 8 T cell receptor beta chains in this list originate from one sample, sequenced in a study of CD8+ T cells in alopecia areata. The authors extracted RNA and reverse transcribed it into cDNA as the sequencing template. TCRdb's copy holds only in-frame clones and misses some; the assay was immunoSEQ multiplex PCR. Among roughly 230,000 clones listed, roughly 44% were seen once. The treatment was: oral pan-JAK inhibitor, 5-10 mg twice daily. Source: CD4+ T cells sorted from blood, taken at approximately week 37, from a patient treated with tofacitinib. All receptors come from a human donor with alopecia areata.

This clone has ten or more counts. This chain links TRBV7-9 with TRBJ2-3, with 7 bases identical to TRBD2. This CDR3 contains 15 residues. Per the germline V gene, CDR1 is SEHNR and CDR2 is FQNEAQ (reference sequence). Unmatched junction bases numbered 5, after V lost 3 bases and J lost 2 bases. As DNA, the CDR3 is TGTGCCAGCAGCTTGGGGCTAGCGGCCACAGATACGCAGTATTTT. As protein: CASSLGLAATDTQYF.

This clone was counted between two and nine times. Other nucleotide sequences in the sample specify the same CDR3. The V and J genes are TRBV29-1 and TRBJ2-1; 8 bases line up with TRBD2. Germline V gene sequence: CDR1 SQVTM, CDR2 ANQGSEA. CDR3 length: 14 amino acids. The trim removed 3 bases at V and 10 bases at J, leaving 11 bases unmatched. The CDR3 nucleotides are TGCAGCGTTGAGGAGTACGGGGGGGCCAGGGAGCAGTTCTTC. This sequence encodes CSVEEYGGAREQFF.

This chain joins TRBV7-2 and TRBJ1-2; D is possibly TRBD1 (5 bases). From germline, CDR1 is SGHTA and CDR2 FQGNSA. Trimming removed 1 base from V and 0 bases from J, with 12 bases in between. The CDR3 has 16 residues. CDR3 sequence reads: CASSLDPTGANYGYTF. The CDR3 DNA sequence: TGTGCCAGCAGCTTAGATCCAACAGGAGCTAACTATGGCTACACCTTC.

This sequence joins TRBV6-5 and TRBJ2-7, with D possibly matching TRBD1 (6 bases). CDR1 and CDR2 (germline): MNHEY, SVGAGI. The CDR3 is 13 residues long. V was pared by 4 bases and J by 4 bases, with 11 bases between. CDR3 in DNA: TGTGCCAGCAGTTCCGGACAGATTTACGAGCAGTACTTC. As protein: CASSSGQIYEQYF.

The chain links TRBV4-3 to TRBJ2-5; possible D gene TRBD2, 6 bases. This CDR3 has 13 amino acids. The germline V gene has CDR1 LGHNA and CDR2 YSLEER. The V gene lost 3 bases and the J gene lost 5 bases, with 10 bases spanning the gap. CDR3 nucleotide sequence: TGCGCCAGCAGCCAGGGGGGTGGGGAGACCCAGTACTTC. Protein: CASSQGGGETQYF.

The chain employs TRBV6-5 and TRBJ2-5; tentatively, D is TRBD1 or TRBD2 (6 bases each). Deletions cut 2 bases from V and 5 bases from J, with 9 bases between. This CDR3 has 13 residues. Per germline, CDR1 MNHEY and CDR2 SVGAGI. The chain's CDR3 is CASSYTGRETQYF. Written as DNA, the CDR3 is TGTGCCAGCAGTTACACAGGGAGGGAGACCCAGTACTTC.

The chain couples TRBV28 to TRBJ1-2; 9 bases are a match to TRBD1. Unmatched junction bases numbered 6, after V lost 5 bases and J lost 8 bases. In germline, CDR1 is MDHEN, CDR2 SYDVKM. CDR3 length: 13 amino acids. CDR3 sequence reads: CASSADRGWGYTF. CDR3 DNA sequence: TGTGCCAGCAGTGCGGACAGGGGCTGGGGCTACACCTTC.

This clone was seen only a few times. Other nucleotide sequences in the sample specify the same CDR3. The CDR3 nucleotides are TGTGCCTGGAGTCTCTCGGTGAACACTGAAGCTTTCTTT. Its translation: CAWSLSVNTEAFF. The genes are TRBV30 and TRBJ1-1; no clear D. Germline V gives CDR1 GTSNPN, CDR2 SVGIG (reference sequence). V lost 2 bases to trimming and J lost 0 bases, with 7 bases between them. The CDR3 contains 13 residues.